The clone carrying this T cell receptor beta chain was detected many times. Covering alpha and beta chains, TRAV- and TRBV-specific primers were used for the first-strand cDNA. Amplification, which lasted 15 to 20 PCR cycles, used a constant-region primer and V-primer adapter to amplify TCRs. Isolated mRNA underwent amplification by in vitro transcription. TCRdb used MiXCR to reprocess the reads, holding one entry per CDR3 protein. The sample lists some 82,000 distinct CDR3 sequences; 18% were seen once. Germline loops: CDR1 SGHTA, CDR2 FQGNSA. This CDR3 is 15 amino acids long. The V gene lost 4 bases and the J gene lost 4 bases, with 17 bases spanning the gap. This specimen comes from a study of low-dose radiotherapy and immunotherapy resistance in tumors. In the study overall: Members of Cohort 1 were treated with 0.5 Gy per fraction every 2 weeks. The prescribed total PTV dose was 6.5 Gy. Patients were treated with intravenous nivolumab at 240 mg every two weeks and were also dosed with ipilimumab at 1 mg/kg every six weeks.

The time point: before trial treatment. Treatment of the donors consisted of nivolumab and ipilimumab (plus aspirin, low-dose cyclophosphamide and low-dose radiotherapy). The input for sequencing was PBMCs, taken before treatment. The chain is built from TRBV7-2 and TRBJ2-7, with D tentatively TRBD2 (6 bases). The TCR originated in a male donor with prostate cancer. CDR3 sequence: CASSSGGRPLYEQYF. The CDR3 nucleotides read TGTGCCAGCAGCTCCGGAGGGAGGCCACTGTACGAGCAGTACTTC.